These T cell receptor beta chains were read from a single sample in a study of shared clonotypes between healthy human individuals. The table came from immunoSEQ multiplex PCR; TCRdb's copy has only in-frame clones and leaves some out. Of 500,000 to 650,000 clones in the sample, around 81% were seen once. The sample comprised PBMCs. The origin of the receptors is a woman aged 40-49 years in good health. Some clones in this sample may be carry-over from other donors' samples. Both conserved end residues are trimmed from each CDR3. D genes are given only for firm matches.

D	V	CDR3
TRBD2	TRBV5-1	ASSYGTSVLDEQF
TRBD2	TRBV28	ASSSLIEGGKTQY
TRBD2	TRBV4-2	ASSQGSSGSSYNEQF
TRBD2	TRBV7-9	ASSLRAGMVETQY
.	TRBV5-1	ASSNTVEAF
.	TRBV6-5	ASRPPGLAVETIY
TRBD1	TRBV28	ASSLIPGGVYYPNQPQH
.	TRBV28	ASSLTTVLTHNEQF
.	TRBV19	ASSMGQLNTEAF
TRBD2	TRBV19	ASSGGGETQY
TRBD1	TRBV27	ASSTNRGQPQH
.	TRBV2	ASSVEWDGYT
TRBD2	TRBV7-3	ASSSGLAGVTDTQY
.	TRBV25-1	ASSERQLNTEAF
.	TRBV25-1	ASSEYRQAVGEQF
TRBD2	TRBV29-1	SVRLAGGRGETQY